Listed below are T cell receptor beta chains from one sample, sequenced in a study of vaccination and CD4 T cells after COVID-19. These receptors' antigens are unknown. Each CDR3 protein is one row after TCRdb ran MiXCR on the PCR reads. Of about 11,000 distinct CDR3 sequences in the sample, roughly 45% were seen once. Sequencing was performed on CD4+ T cells from blood, cultured in vitro. Receptors were obtained from a human donor who had recovered from COVID-19. CDR3s leave out the opening cysteine and the closing phenylalanine or tryptophan. The D gene is left open where the match is weak.

D gene,J gene,CDR3 length,V gene,CDR3 protein
TRBD1,TRBJ2-7,13,TRBV11-3,ASSFQGQGGYEQY
.,TRBJ2-7,10,TRBV12-3/TRBV12-4,ASSLMGYEQY
.,TRBJ1-1,15,TRBV4-1,ASSQAPPRWMNTEAF
.,TRBJ1-5,11,TRBV6-1,ASSEASNLAQH
.,TRBJ2-6,15,TRBV6-5,ASSYSRAPGTANVLT
.,TRBJ1-2,14,TRBV4-1,ASSPPGRQTFYGYT
TRBD1,TRBJ1-4,13,TRBV27,ASSLGQGVGEKLF
.,TRBJ2-2,13,TRBV11-3,ASSLVSIYTGELF
TRBD1,TRBJ1-5,13,TRBV2,ASSGDRVGNQPQH
.,TRBJ2-5,13,TRBV20-1,SASDDWATQETQY
TRBD1,TRBJ1-1,13,TRBV15,ATSSFDRGETEAF
.,TRBJ1-2,11,TRBV7-9,ASSLDEVYGYT
TRBD1,TRBJ1-2,12,TRBV20-1,SAAKGTGIYGYT
.,TRBJ2-7,8,TRBV23-1,AGPGHEQY
.,TRBJ2-5,13,TRBV7-9,ASSLGGRTQETQY
.,TRBJ1-5,11,TRBV12-3/TRBV12-4,ASRTASNQPQH
.,TRBJ1-5,12,TRBV27,ASRPDHSHQPQH
.,TRBJ1-1,13,TRBV20-1,SAPQVLKGNTEAF
TRBD1,TRBJ1-2,12,TRBV2,TSRDPDRVRGYT
TRBD2,TRBJ2-1,13,TRBV7-9,ASSLWLAGPNEQF
.,TRBJ2-3,13,TRBV2,ASRMGGASTDTQY
TRBD1,TRBJ2-1,14,TRBV11-3,ASSKQGAVSYNEQF
.,TRBJ2-5,12,TRBV29-1,SVVEGGGGETQY
.,TRBJ2-7,15,TRBV12-3/TRBV12-4,ASSQLRLTQSSYEQY